This T cell receptor beta chain was identified in a study of Tregs in tolerant kidney transplant recipients (dated by TCRdb to the late 2010s). Study-wide context: Additional Treg samples were obtained by sorting recipient CD4+CD25+CD127- cells from a 3-day mixed lymphocyte reaction with belatacept, in some cases after a subsequent roughly five-day donor restimulation. Antibodies distinguished recipient from donor cells when sorting primary belatacept mixed lymphocyte reaction cultures. The study used TCRbeta sequencing to identify donor-specific regulatory T cells before combined kidney and bone marrow transplantation, then tracked those cells after transplant. TCRbeta repertoire sequencing was used in 3 healthy controls to compare several methods for expanding Tregs specific for an allogeneic donor. The paper as a whole reports these results and caveats: Because only a small number of patients were included, the study had limitations, and the results will need to be validated in larger populations as well as under other immunosuppression protocols. Expanding Tregs with activated donor B cells appeared to identify the most biologically relevant and donor-specific TCRbeta repertoire. Biological reproducibility was not directly addressed, though technical replication error appeared minimal.

For TCRbeta CDR3 sequencing, genomic DNA from the sorted cells was extracted using the QIAGEN DNeasy Blood and Tissue Kit. High-throughput TCRbeta CDR3 sequencing, including PCR amplification with bias correction and internal controls, was performed commercially through immunoSEQ. The authors' pipeline ran thus. Unique productive TCRbeta sequences were defined by CDR3 nucleotide sequence when primers matched and otherwise by CDR3 amino acid sequence together with Vbeta and Jbeta genes. A sequence was defined as donor-reactive if the sequence was expanded at least 5-fold in CFSE-low cells compared with unstimulated cells and had a frequency of at least 0.01% in CFSE-low cells. Jensen-Shannon divergence calculated on the top 100 TCRbeta sequences ranked by frequency was used to measure repertoire divergence. For samples with multiple sequencing runs, sorting error was corrected separately for each run before the runs were pooled. TCRdb provides this immuneACCESS table in a form limited to in-frame rearrangements. Some clones are lacking; in checked studies, under half of them reflect an unresolved V gene, and why the rest are absent is not known. For V, J and clone size, that table is used; D and trimming come from the DNA. The sample table shows about 44,000 clones, and 95% are seen once. The ten top clones hold around 0.38% of the sample.

The junction shows trimming of 5 bases on V and 7 bases on J, and the gene matches do not reach 9 bases of it. Counted from cysteine to phenylalanine, this CDR3 has 15 amino acids. Kept here is only the CDR3 DNA, which spans 45 bases and is read in frame from base 1. Looking up the germline V gene (reference sequence) yields CDR1 MNHNY and CDR2 SVGAGI. Healthy control blood was obtained either as purchased buffy coats or from healthy volunteers. Healthy control blood was separated into PBMCs by Ficoll density gradient and cryopreserved, and patient PBMCs were collected both before and after transplant. Regarding this clone: Its target antigen remains unknown. No base-level quality is on record; no much larger clone is a single base apart.

The chain was built from TRBV6-6 and TRBJ1-1, with 11 middle bases fitting TRBD1. This clonotype was sampled from a human donor in good health. The sample comprised Tregs from blood cultured with allogeneic cells. Here the CDR3 is given as CASSTPGQGVGEAFF. The DNA reads TGTGCCAGCAGTACACCGGGACAGGGGGTAGGTGAAGCTTTCTTT.